The entry that follows covers one TCR beta chain sequence. The identical CDR3 is also encoded by other nucleotide sequences in the sample. Germline CDR1 and CDR2: SEHNR and FQNEAQ (reference sequence). Trimming removed 6 bases at V and 3 bases at J, with 9 bases between. The CDR3 covers 13 residues. The sample originates from a study of blood T cell repertoires in COVID-19. As for the study in general: Sites across the United States, Italy and Spain contributed samples from acute and convalescent COVID-19. T cells, B-cell-depleted T cells, or PBMCs supplied cDNA or gDNA.

How the authors handled the data: Scientists estimated how many nucleated cells there were by amplifying reference gene primers. The protocol was immunoSEQ multiplex PCR, while the TCRdb copy is restricted to in-frame clones and leaves out a portion. The V and J calls and clone size are taken from that table; D and trimming were inferred from the DNA. The data contain fewer than 110,000 clones, 80% to 90% of them singletons. This TCR was recovered from a woman between 25 and 40 years old with acute or convalescent COVID-19. The sample consisted of peripheral blood. The chain joins TRBV7-9 to TRBJ1-5; a weak D match, TRBD1 (5 bases). This CDR3 reads CASSLTDNQPQHF. The CDR3 DNA follows: TGTGCCAGCAGTTTGACAGACAATCAGCCCCAGCATTTT.